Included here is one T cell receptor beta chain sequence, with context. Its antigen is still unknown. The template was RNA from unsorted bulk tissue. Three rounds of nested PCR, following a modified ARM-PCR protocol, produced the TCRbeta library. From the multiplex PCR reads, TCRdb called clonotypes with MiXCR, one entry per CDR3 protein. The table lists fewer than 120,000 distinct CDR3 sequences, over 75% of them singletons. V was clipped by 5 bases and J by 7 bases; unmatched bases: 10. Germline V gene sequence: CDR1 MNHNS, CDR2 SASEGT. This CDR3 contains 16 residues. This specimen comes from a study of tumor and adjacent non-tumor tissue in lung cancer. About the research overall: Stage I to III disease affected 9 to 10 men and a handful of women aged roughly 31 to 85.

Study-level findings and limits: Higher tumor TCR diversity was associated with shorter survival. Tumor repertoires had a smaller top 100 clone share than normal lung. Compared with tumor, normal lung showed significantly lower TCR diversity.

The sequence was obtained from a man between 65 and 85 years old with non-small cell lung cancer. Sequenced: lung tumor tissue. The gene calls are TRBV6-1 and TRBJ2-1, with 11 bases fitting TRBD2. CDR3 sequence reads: CASSTMIAGGNNEQFF. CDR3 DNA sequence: TGTGCCAGCAGTACTATGATAGCGGGAGGGAATAATGAGCAGTTCTTC.